The 5 T cell receptor beta chains below were found in one sample sequenced in a study of blood T cell repertoires in COVID-19 (TCRdb year 2020). Library preparation used the immunoSEQ multiplex PCR assay. The clones in this table, taken by TCRdb from immuneACCESS, are in-frame only. Not every clone is retained; where verified, under half of the shortfall comes from an unresolved V gene, and the cause of the rest is unknown. The sample table shows 80,000 or so clones, and 85% are seen once. The ten largest clones take up 8.5% to 10% of the sample. The material sequenced was peripheral blood. These receptors all stem from a man in his fifties with COVID-19, enrolled during active disease.

This clone was seen only a few times. The chain links TRBV30 to TRBJ1-5, with a tentative D call TRBD1 (5 bases). Germline V CDR1 and CDR2: GTSNPN, SVGIG (reference sequence). This CDR3 is 15 amino acids long. With 0 bases removed from V and 7 bases from J, the gap between germline ends came to 16 bases. DNA of the CDR3: TGTGCCTGGAGTGTACTGGGCAGGGAGGGACAGCCCCAGCATTTT. As protein: CAWSVLGREGQPQHF.

This chain uses TRBV5-8 with TRBJ2-3, with 14 bases fitting TRBD2. The germline V gene has CDR1 SGHTS and CDR2 YDEGEE. The CDR3 spans 16 residues. Unmatched junction bases numbered 5, after V lost 1 base and J lost 7 bases. CDR3 loop: CASSLPGTSGSYTQYF. In nucleotides, the CDR3 is TGTGCCAGCAGCTTGCCCGGGACTAGCGGGAGTTATACGCAGTATTTT.

The sample holds a few counts of this clone. The chain has TRBV7-2 and TRBJ2-5; D unclear. Trimming pared 7 bases from V and 1 base from J, leaving 4 bases between. Per germline, CDR1 SGHTA and CDR2 FQGNSA. The length of the CDR3 is 11 residues. DNA of the CDR3: TGTGCCAGCACCTCCCAAGAGACCCAGTACTTC. It yields the protein CASTSQETQYF.

The chain uses TRBV6-1 and TRBJ2-7, with 11 bases matching TRBD2. This CDR3 has 15 amino acids. Losses at the gene ends were 2 bases for V and 0 bases for J; bases not matched to a gene: 0. The germline V gene has CDR1 MNHNS and CDR2 SASEGT. CDR3 DNA sequence: TGTGCCAGCAGTGAAACTAGCGGGAGCTCCTACGAGCAGTACTTC. Translating gives CASSETSGSSYEQYF.

The chain uses TRBV10-1 and TRBJ2-1; possible D gene TRBD1, 6 bases. With 6 bases removed from V and 9 bases from J, the gap between germline ends came to 18 bases. CDR1 and CDR2 (germline): WNHNN, SYGVQD (reference sequence). The CDR3 runs 14 residues. CDR3 DNA: TGCGCCAGCAGCACCGGGACACCGATGTTTGAGCAGTTCTTC. Protein product: CASSTGTPMFEQFF.